One and the same sample provided the 32 T cell receptor beta chains below, sequenced in a study of T cells after yellow fever vaccination. A single record per CDR3 protein comes from TCRdb applying MiXCR to the 5' RACE reads. The repertoire holds around 320,000 distinct CDR3 sequences, with roughly a tenth as singletons. Sequenced here: CD4+ T cells sorted from PBMCs, sampled 45 days after the yellow fever booster vaccination. Receptors originate from a man between 18 and 35 years old who received the YFV17D yellow fever vaccine.

The chain employs TRBV12-3 or TRBV12-4 and TRBJ2-7; 8 nucleotides agree with TRBD2. J gave up 1 base and V 6 bases, and 8 bases lay outside the gene matches. The CDR3 is 15 residues long. The CDR3, as DNA: TGTGCCAGCAGAAGTACTAGCGGCGGGTCCTACGAGCAGTACTTC. Its translation: CASRSTSGGSYEQYF.

The rearrangement joins TRBV5-1 to TRBJ2-1; D may be TRBD2 (5 bases). V dropped 2 bases and J dropped 7 bases, with 25 bases sitting between them. Germline values: CDR1 SGHRS, CDR2 YFSETQ. CDR3 length: 18 amino acids. For the CDR3, the DNA is TGCGCCAGCAGCTTAAGCCCTATACTCCCGGGGTCTCAAAATGAGCAGTTCTTC. Its protein product is CASSLSPILPGSQNEQFF.

This clonotype occurred a few times. The V and J genes are TRBV6-5 and TRBJ2-3; possible D gene TRBD2, 5 bases. The CDR3 sequence is 15 residues long. Trimming took off 6 bases at V and 0 bases at J, with 13 bases between the two ends. Germline-derived CDR1 and CDR2 are MNHEY and SVGAGI. CDR3 in DNA: TGTGCCAGCAGGATGGACTGGGCTAGCACAGATACGCAGTATTTT. Translating it yields CASRMDWASTDTQYF.

This clonotype was found a few times. The chain links TRBV5-1 to TRBJ2-5; 10 bases align to TRBD1. Unmatched junction bases numbered 7, after V lost 0 bases and J lost 5 bases. Germline CDR1 and CDR2: SGHRS and YFSETQ. The CDR3 has 16 amino acids. CDR3 sequence reads: CASSLDVTGGWETQYF. CDR3 nucleotide sequence: TGCGCCAGCAGCTTGGACGTGACAGGGGGCTGGGAGACCCAGTACTTC.

J is TRBJ1-6 and V is TRBV12-3 or TRBV12-4, with TRBD1 matching 7 bases. V trimming: 5 bases; J trimming: 10 bases; junction bases outside the gene matches: 8. This CDR3 is 14 amino acids long. CDR3 region: CASSLHRGGSPLHF. CDR3 nucleotide sequence: TGTGCCAGCAGTCTCCACAGGGGAGGCTCACCCCTCCACTTT.

This clonotype was counted at least ten times. The rearrangement joins TRBV5-1 to TRBJ1-2; D gene unclear. The germline CDR1 and CDR2 sequences are SGHRS and YFSETQ. This CDR3 is built from 14 residues. The germline V and J ends were trimmed by 1 base and 2 bases, with 9 bases remaining between them. CDR3 nucleotide sequence: TGCGCCAGCAGCTTGAAGGTCGGCAACTATGGCTACACCTTC. Its translation is CASSLKVGNYGYTF.

The chain has TRBV20-1 and TRBJ2-3; 8 nucleotides align to TRBD2. The J segment lost 2 bases and the V segment lost 2 bases, leaving 12 bases of the junction unmatched. Germline CDR1 DFQATT, CDR2 SNEGSKA (reference sequence). The CDR3 length is 17 residues. CDR3 bases: TGCAGTGCTAGATTCCTCTTGGCGGGGGGCCTCACAGATACGCAGTATTTT. It encodes CSARFLLAGGLTDTQYF.

This clonotype was found many times. CDR3 region: CASSLAWDREADTQYF. The CDR3 nucleotides read TGTGCCAGCAGCTTGGCCTGGGACAGGGAGGCAGATACGCAGTATTTT. The gene calls are TRBV5-5 and TRBJ2-3; TRBD1 aligns across 9 bases. Trimming at V came to 0 bases and at J to 4 bases, leaving 6 bases not matched to a gene. CDR1 is SGHKS, CDR2 YYEKEE, per germline (reference sequence). The CDR3 runs 16 residues.

This clonotype came up a few times. This chain links TRBV7-9 with TRBJ1-3; no clear D. Trimming removed 2 bases at V and 0 bases at J, with 14 bases between. From germline, CDR1 is SEHNR and CDR2 FQNEAQ (reference sequence). This CDR3 has 17 residues. In DNA, the CDR3 is TGTGCCAGCAGCTTAATTACCCTAGTTTACTCTGGAAACACCATATATTTT. This encodes CASSLITLVYSGNTIYF.

The chain carries TRBV20-1 and TRBJ2-6; D ambiguous. The CDR3 is 14 amino acids. V was cut by 3 bases and J by 4 bases, with 10 bases left in between. Looked up from germline, CDR1 is DFQATT and CDR2 is SNEGSKA (reference sequence). Here the CDR3 DNA reads TGCAGTGCTAGCGTGGCAACCGGGGCCAACGTCCTGACTTTC. Protein product: CSASVATGANVLTF.

This clonotype was recorded a few times. The rearrangement uses TRBV5-1 and TRBJ2-3; tentative D call: TRBD2 (6 bases). Trimming took 4 bases from V and 2 from J, leaving 20 bases between them. This CDR3 is built from 17 residues. Germline V gene lookup returns CDR1 SGHRS and CDR2 YFSETQ. CDR3 protein: CASSPGTGAYPTDTQYF. In DNA, the CDR3 is TGCGCCAGCAGCCCGGGAACGGGAGCATACCCCACAGATACGCAGTATTTT.

V and J are TRBV7-9 and TRBJ1-2, with D unresolved. There are 13 residues in the CDR3. Germline V gives CDR1 SEHNR, CDR2 FQNEAQ (reference sequence). The ends were cut back, 1 base at V and 4 bases at J, with 7 bases in the middle. Here the CDR3 DNA reads TGTGCCAGCAGCTTAGTGGGATTCTATGGCTACACCTTC. Translating it yields CASSLVGFYGYTF.

This clonotype was observed many times. The V call is TRBV20-1, the J call TRBJ2-2; unclear D gene. Trimming removed 3 bases at V and 7 bases at J, with 6 bases between. The CDR3 has 11 residues. Germline V lookup: CDR1 DFQATT, CDR2 SNEGSKA (reference sequence). The CDR3 sequence is CSASRRGELFF. In nucleotides, the CDR3 is TGCAGTGCTAGTAGGCGCGGGGAGCTGTTTTTT.

The V gene is TRBV20-1, the J gene TRBJ1-5; D is unresolved. The CDR3 runs to 12 residues. Trimming stripped 3 bases from V and 4 bases from J, with 7 bases between. Germline CDR1 is DFQATT and CDR2 is SNEGSKA (reference sequence). In DNA form, the CDR3 reads TGCAGTGCTAGCACCGTGAATCAGCCCCAGCATTTT. It is translated as CSASTVNQPQHF.

The genes are TRBV2 and TRBJ2-2; D might be TRBD1 or TRBD2, each matching 6 bases. Germline assignment: CDR1 SNHLY and CDR2 FYNNEI. V lost 8 bases and J lost 6, with 22 bases in between. The CDR3 runs to 16 residues. This CDR3 is CASVPIGGSLAGELFF. The CDR3 coding sequence is TGTGCCAGCGTCCCCATAGGGGGGAGTCTCGCCGGGGAGCTGTTTTTT.

This clonotype appeared a few times. V and J are TRBV5-1 and TRBJ2-7; tentatively, D is TRBD2 (7 bases). CDR3 size: 14 residues. The germline V gene encodes CDR1 SGHRS and CDR2 YFSETQ. Trimming removed 5 bases at V and 5 bases at J, with 17 bases between. CDR3 sequence: CASSDRSGGNEQYF. The CDR3 bases are TGCGCCAGCAGTGATCGATCGGGGGGCAACGAGCAGTACTTC.

This sequence joins TRBV4-1 and TRBJ2-7, with 7 positions matching TRBD1. Germline V gene lookup returns CDR1 MGHRA and CDR2 YSYEKL. The V and J ends lost 0 bases and 3 bases, in that order; junction bases with no gene match: 8. The length of the CDR3 is 16 residues. The CDR3 coding sequence is TGCGCCAGCAGCCAAGATTGGGTGCAGGGGGTCTACGAGCAGTACTTC. It specifies CASSQDWVQGVYEQYF.

The V gene is TRBV13, the J gene TRBJ2-3; 9 bases fit TRBD2. CDR3 size: 16 residues. Unmatched junction bases numbered 5, after V lost 2 bases and J lost 2 bases. Germline-derived CDR1 and CDR2 are PRHDT and FYEKMQ (reference sequence). As DNA, the CDR3 is TGTGCCAGCAGCTTACGCGGGGGGGCCGTCACAGATACGCAGTATTTT. It encodes CASSLRGGAVTDTQYF. Full variable domain (remainder filled in from reference TRBV13 and TRBJ2-3): AAGVIQSPRHLIKEKRETATLKCYPIPRHDTVYWYQQGPGQDPQFLISFYEKMQSDKGSIPDRFSAQQFSDYHSELNMSSLELGDSALYFCASSLRGGAVTDTQYFGPGTRLTVL.

This clonotype came up a few times. This chain connects TRBV19 to TRBJ1-1; tentative D call: TRBD1 (5 bases). The germline CDR1 and CDR2 sequences are LNHDA and SQIVND (reference sequence). V lost 3 bases and J 1 base, leaving 9 bases between the germline ends. The CDR3 totals 14 residues. The CDR3 sequence: CASSMTARNTEAFF. CDR3 DNA sequence: TGTGCCAGTAGTATGACAGCACGGAACACTGAAGCTTTCTTT.

This clonotype was detected only a few times. This chain connects TRBV11-2 to TRBJ2-7; D may be TRBD1 (6 bases). Trimming pared 4 bases from V and 2 bases from J, leaving 18 bases between. CDR1 and CDR2 from the germline V gene are SGHAT and FQNNGV. The CDR3 consists of 16 residues. CDR3 nucleotide sequence: TGTGCCAGCAGCTCCATCCGTAACAGGGTGGCCTACGAGCAGTACGTC. Encoded protein: CASSSIRNRVAYEQYV.

This clonotype was counted ten times or more. The genes are TRBV6-5 and TRBJ2-7; D call uncertain. Germline V lookup: CDR1 MNHEY, CDR2 SVGAGI. The CDR3 runs 11 residues. V was pared by 7 bases and J by 7 bases, with 11 bases between. CDR3 loop: CASTSAGEQYF. The CDR3 region has the DNA TGTGCCAGCACCTCGGCCGGGGAGCAGTACTTC.

This clonotype was found a few times. This chain links TRBV7-9 with TRBJ2-2; unclear D gene. CDR3 size: 18 residues. Deletions cut 4 bases from V and 2 bases from J, with 20 bases between. Germline lookup yields CDR1 SEHNR and CDR2 FQNEAQ (reference sequence). For the CDR3, the DNA is TGTGCCAGCAGCTCCAAGAGAACTGACCCGCTTAACACCGGGGAGCTGTTTTTT. Amino acid sequence: CASSSKRTDPLNTGELFF.

The rearrangement joins TRBV7-2 to TRBJ2-7; TRBD2 matches at 10 bases. J was trimmed by 3 bases and V by 5 bases; bases with no gene match: 7. Germline assignment: CDR1 SGHTA and CDR2 FQGNSA. The CDR3 covers 15 residues. The CDR3 reads CASSQYSGGFYEQYF. CDR3 bases: TGTGCCAGCAGCCAATATAGCGGGGGGTTCTACGAGCAGTACTTC.

There are a few counts of this clonotype. This sequence joins TRBV5-1 and TRBJ2-1, with 8 bases identical to TRBD1. J was trimmed by 7 bases and V by 3 bases; bases with no gene match: 3. Per germline, CDR1 SGHRS and CDR2 YFSETQ. This CDR3 comprises 13 residues. The CDR3 nucleotides are TGCGCCAGCAGCTCCGGACAGGGAAATGAGCAGTTCTTC. Translating gives CASSSGQGNEQFF.

There are a few counts of this clonotype. The chain carries TRBV12-3 or TRBV12-4 and TRBJ2-1, with 8 bases matching TRBD2. The CDR3 runs to 15 residues. J was trimmed by 6 bases and V by 5 bases; bases with no gene match: 9. DNA of the CDR3: TGTGCCAGCAGTCACCGTACTAGCGGTTCCAATGAGCAGTTCTTC. Translating it yields CASSHRTSGSNEQFF.

V gene TRBV5-1 combines with J gene TRBJ2-5; D is unresolved. This CDR3 spans 14 amino acids. V lost 0 bases and J 1 base, leaving 7 bases between the germline ends. Germline V gene sequence: CDR1 SGHRS, CDR2 YFSETQ. For the CDR3, the DNA is TGCGCCAGCAGCTTGGGTCGTAGCCAAGAGACCCAGTACTTC. As protein: CASSLGRSQETQYF.

V and J are TRBV3-1 and TRBJ2-1, with TRBD2 matching over 9 bases. The V gene end was trimmed by 4 bases and the J gene end by 7 bases; junction bases not matched to a gene: 17. The CDR3 has 18 amino acids. Per germline, CDR1 LGHDT and CDR2 YNNKEL (reference sequence). The CDR3 DNA is TGTGCCAGCAGCCTTCTAACCTTAGCGGGGGCCGGGGTGAATGAGCAGTTCTTC. This translates into CASSLLTLAGAGVNEQFF.

This clonotype was observed once. The chain links TRBV15 to TRBJ1-4, with D possibly being TRBD1 (6 bases). Germline CDR1 and CDR2: LNHNV and YYDKDF (reference sequence). The CDR3 spans 13 residues. Trimming stripped 0 bases from V and 13 bases from J, with 12 bases between. The DNA of the CDR3 is TGTGCCACCAGCAGAGACCACCAGGGGCGACTGTTTTTT. It encodes CATSRDHQGRLFF.

This clonotype was counted many times. This chain links TRBV27 with TRBJ2-5; D is ambiguous. V was trimmed by 5 bases and J by 1 base, leaving 8 bases between them. In germline, CDR1 is MNHEY, CDR2 SMNVEV (reference sequence). This CDR3 has 13 residues. CDR3 DNA sequence: TGTGCCAGCAGTCAGAGAGTCCAAGAGACCCAGTACTTC. Translation gives CASSQRVQETQYF.

This clonotype was counted a few times. The genes are TRBV20-1 and TRBJ2-3; 7 nucleotides align to TRBD1. Germline V lookup: CDR1 DFQATT, CDR2 SNEGSKA (reference sequence). The CDR3 loop spans 14 amino acids. The J segment lost 1 base and the V segment lost 7 bases, leaving 8 bases of the junction unmatched. The CDR3 region has the DNA TGCAGTGTCCGCTCCGGGACAGGCACAGATACGCAGTATTTT. This encodes CSVRSGTGTDTQYF.

The sample holds a few counts of this clonotype. The V gene is TRBV30, the J gene TRBJ2-7; D possibly corresponds to TRBD2 (5 bases). This CDR3 comprises 13 residues. Germline-derived CDR1 and CDR2 are GTSNPN and SVGIG (reference sequence). V was cut by 0 bases and J by 2 bases, with 8 bases left in between. The CDR3 loop is CAWSVNGAYEQYF. DNA of the CDR3: TGTGCCTGGAGTGTAAACGGGGCCTACGAGCAGTACTTC.

This clonotype was counted only a few times. This rearrangement joins TRBV28 to TRBJ2-6, with D unclear. V shed 1 base and J shed 0 bases, with 4 bases lying between them. This CDR3 comprises 15 residues. The germline gives CDR1 MDHEN, CDR2 SYDVKM. The CDR3 is CASSLLGSGANVLTF. CDR3 bases: TGTGCCAGCAGTTTATTGGGCTCTGGGGCCAACGTCCTGACTTTC.